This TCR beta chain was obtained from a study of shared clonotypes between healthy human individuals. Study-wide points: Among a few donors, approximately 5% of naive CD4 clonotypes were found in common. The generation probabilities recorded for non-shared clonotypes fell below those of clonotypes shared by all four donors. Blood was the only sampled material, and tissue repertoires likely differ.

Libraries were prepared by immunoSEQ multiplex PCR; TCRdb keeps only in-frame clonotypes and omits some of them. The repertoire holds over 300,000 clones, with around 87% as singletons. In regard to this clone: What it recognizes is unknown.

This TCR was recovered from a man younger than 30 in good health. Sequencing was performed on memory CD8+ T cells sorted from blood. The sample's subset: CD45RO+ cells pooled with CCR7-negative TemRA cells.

The CDR3 region is CASSPTGQGVIGELFF. The CDR3 nucleotides are TGTGCCAGCTCACCTACGGGACAGGGGGTGATCGGGGAGCTGTTTTTT. V gene TRBV18 combines with J gene TRBJ2-2; TRBD1 aligns across 11 bases. CDR1 and CDR2 (germline): KGHSH, LQKENI. The CDR3 runs to 16 residues. Trimming cost V 3 bases and J 7 bases; bases outside gene matches: 7.